Shown below are 18 T cell receptor beta chains from a single sample sequenced in a study of CD8 T cells in Susac syndrome. The RNA input was about 0.45 to 1 ug, and it was reverse transcribed with random hexamers. TCRdb passed the immunoSEQ multiplex PCR reads through MiXCR, listing each CDR3 protein once. The sample comprises roughly 130,000 distinct CDR3 sequences, roughly 94% of which are singletons, and around 0.12% rests with the top ten. Sequenced: CD4+ T cells from PBMCs. These receptors were obtained from a human donor with multiple sclerosis.

The chain uses TRBV29-1 and TRBJ2-7; D is perhaps TRBD1 (5 bases). The germline CDR1 and CDR2 sequences are SQVTM and ANQGSEA. The CDR3 runs 13 residues. Trimming pared 3 bases from V and 3 bases from J, leaving 12 bases between. Here the CDR3 DNA reads TGCAGCGTTGATACAGGTAGTTTCTACGAGCAGTACTTC. It encodes CSVDTGSFYEQYF.

The rearrangement uses TRBV19 and TRBJ1-3; maybe TRBD1 (6 bases). The V end was cut by 6 bases, the J end by 2 bases, with 14 bases between. Germline V lookup: CDR1 LNHDA, CDR2 SQIVND (reference sequence). The CDR3 is made up of 15 amino acids. The CDR3 bases are TGTGCCAGTAGCACTCCCGGGACACCTGGAAACACCATATATTTT. Protein: CASSTPGTPGNTIYF.

The chain employs TRBV15 and TRBJ1-3; no firm D call. The CDR3 spans 18 residues. V gave up 0 bases and J gave up 0 bases, with 15 bases separating them. The V gene's germline CDR1 is LNHNV and CDR2 YYDKDF (reference sequence). The CDR3: CATSRDRALRSSGNTIYF. The DNA for the CDR3 is TGTGCCACCAGCAGAGATCGTGCCTTGCGGTCCTCTGGAAACACCATATATTTT.

V gene TRBV7-3 combines with J gene TRBJ1-2; the D is unclear. This CDR3 is built from 14 residues. Germline CDR1 SGHTA, CDR2 FQGTGA. The V end lost 5 bases, the J end lost 4 bases, and 14 bases lay between the germline ends. CDR3 sequence reads: CASSQGAAAYGYTF. For the CDR3, the DNA is TGTGCCAGCAGCCAAGGCGCAGCGGCCTATGGCTACACCTTC.

The rearrangement uses TRBV28 and TRBJ2-3, with unresolved D. V lost 4 bases and J lost 2, with 4 bases in between. The CDR3 spans 12 residues. Germline CDR1 reads MDHEN; CDR2 reads SYDVKM. DNA for the CDR3: TGTGCCAGCAGTTCCAACACAGATACGCAGTATTTT. Translated, it gives CASSSNTDTQYF.

V is TRBV4-2 and J is TRBJ2-1; D remains unclear. CDR1 is LGHNA and CDR2 is YNFKEQ in the germline V gene. V lost 2 bases and J lost 7, with 9 bases in between. This CDR3 region has 13 residues. The CDR3 DNA follows: TGTGCCAGCAGCCAAAGGTCCGCGAATGAGCAGTTCTTC. Its translation is CASSQRSANEQFF.

The V gene is TRBV27, the J gene TRBJ1-2, with TRBD1 matching 7 bases. Germline V gene data show CDR1 as MNHEY and CDR2 as SMNVEV (reference sequence). Trimming cost V 5 bases and J 3 bases; bases outside gene matches: 12. The CDR3 sequence is 16 residues long. CDR3 in amino acids: CASSPRQGRGDYGYTF. The CDR3 DNA is TGTGCCAGCAGTCCACGACAGGGAAGAGGGGACTATGGCTACACCTTC.

The chain carries TRBV12-3 or TRBV12-4 and TRBJ1-5; D is unclear. Trimming pared 2 bases from V and 5 bases from J, leaving 10 bases between. The length of the CDR3 is 14 residues. CDR3 region: CASSLSGVDQPQHF. In DNA form, the CDR3 reads TGTGCCAGCAGTTTAAGTGGGGTTGATCAGCCCCAGCATTTT.

The chain couples TRBV29-1 to TRBJ2-6, with D possibly being TRBD2 (6 bases). Germline values: CDR1 SQVTM, CDR2 ANQGSEA. V dropped 0 bases and J dropped 1 base, with 13 bases sitting between them. The CDR3 is 17 amino acids. The CDR3 reads CSVEEGGKTSGANVLTF. The CDR3 coding sequence is TGCAGCGTTGAAGAGGGCGGGAAAACTTCTGGGGCCAACGTCCTGACTTTC. Full variable domain (outside the CDR3, taken from reference TRBV29-1 and TRBJ2-6): SAVISQKPSRDICQRGTSLTIQCQVDSQVTMMFWYRQQPGQSLTLIATANQGSEATYESGFVIDKFPISRPNLTFSTLTVSNMSPEDSSIYLCSVEEGGKTSGANVLTFGAGSRLTVL.

CDR3 sequence: CASSPRRNSATDTQYF. CDR3 nucleotides: TGTGCCAGTAGTCCCCGCCGGAACAGCGCCACAGATACGCAGTATTTT. The genes are TRBV19 and TRBJ2-3; D remains unclear. V was shortened by 5 bases and J by 2 bases, with 17 bases between the two germline ends. Germline V gene lookup returns CDR1 LNHDA and CDR2 SQIVND (reference sequence). The CDR3 is 16 amino acids. Complete variable domain (other parts from reference TRBV19 and TRBJ2-3): DGGITQSPKYLFRKEGQNVTLSCEQNLNHDAMYWYRQDPGQGLRLIYYSQIVNDFQKGDIAEGYSVSREKKESFPLTVTSAQKNPTAFYLCASSPRRNSATDTQYFGPGTRLTVL.

The chain uses TRBV3-1 and TRBJ2-1, with D possibly TRBD2 on 5 matching bases. Germline V lookup: CDR1 LGHDT, CDR2 YNNKEL (reference sequence). V was clipped by 9 bases and J by 6 bases, with 15 bases between them. The CDR3 loop spans 13 amino acids. CDR3 bases: TGTGCCAGTAATCTAGCAGGTTTCAATGAGCAGTTCTTC. Translation gives CASNLAGFNEQFF.

Details on this clonotype: Sequence at one end of the junction differs from germline and may be a read error. This chain links TRBV6-2 or TRBV6-3 with TRBJ1-2; tentative D call: TRBD1 (5 bases). The germline V gene encodes CDR1 MNHEY and CDR2 SVGEGT. This CDR3 is 11 amino acids long. The CDR3 loop reads CASSTPGEFAF. As DNA, the CDR3 is TGTGCCAGCAGCACTCCGGGGGAGTTCGCCTTC.

Written as DNA, the CDR3 is TGTGCCAGCAGCCCTAACTTGGATACGCAGTATTTT. Its protein product is CASSPNLDTQYF. This chain uses TRBV5-4 with TRBJ2-3; D gene uncertain. The germline V gene encodes CDR1 SGHNT and CDR2 YYREEE (reference sequence). Trimming left V 4 bases short and J 6 bases short, with 9 bases between. This CDR3 has 12 amino acids.

The chain recombines TRBV6-5 with TRBJ2-7; weak D call: TRBD1 (6 bases). There are 14 residues in the CDR3. V lost 3 bases, J lost 0 bases, and 9 bases lay in between. Germline V gene lookup returns CDR1 MNHEY and CDR2 SVGAGI. The CDR3 region has the DNA TGTGCCAGCAGTTATACAGGGAGCTCCTACGAGCAGTACTTC. Its translation is CASSYTGSSYEQYF.

The rearrangement joins TRBV30 to TRBJ1-2, with D tentatively TRBD1 (5 bases). Between the trimmed V and J ends, which lost 4 bases and 8 bases, there was a span of 14 bases. The germline V gene has CDR1 GTSNPN and CDR2 SVGIG (reference sequence). This CDR3 contains 12 residues. For the CDR3, the DNA is TGTGCCTGGAATTTCGACAGACAAGGCTACACCTTC. Translating it yields CAWNFDRQGYTF. Together with reference TRBV30 and TRBJ1-2, the CDR3 gives the full variable domain: SQTIHQWPATLVQPVGSPLSLECTVEGTSNPNLYWYRQAAGRGLQLLFYSVGIGQISSEVPQNLSASRPQDRQFILSSKKLLLSDSGFYLCAWNFDRQGYTFGSGTRLTVV.

The chain carries TRBV30 and TRBJ2-7; 7 bases line up with TRBD1. CDR1 and CDR2 (germline): GTSNPN, SVGIG (reference sequence). Trimming cost V 1 base and J 7 bases; bases outside gene matches: 7. There are 13 residues in the CDR3. The CDR3 DNA is TGTGCCTGGAGTGACCAAGGGGGCAGAGAGCAGTACTTC. This encodes CAWSDQGGREQYF.

The J gene is TRBJ2-2, the V gene TRBV7-2; tentatively, D is TRBD1 (6 bases). The CDR3 sequence is 14 residues long. Germline CDR1 SGHTA, CDR2 FQGNSA. V was cut by 8 bases and J by 1 base, with 11 bases left in between. In DNA, the CDR3 is TGTGCCAGCGGGGGACATATGAACACCGGGGAGCTGTTTTTT. Amino acid sequence: CASGGHMNTGELFF.

A single count supports this clonotype. The rearrangement links TRBV5-6 to TRBJ2-7, with 9 bases identical to TRBD2. The CDR3 is 16 amino acids. Germline values: CDR1 SGHDT, CDR2 YYEEEE. Trimming cost V 0 bases and J 1 base; bases outside gene matches: 5. The CDR3 here is CASSLAWAGGSYEQYF. DNA for the CDR3: TGTGCCAGCAGCTTGGCCTGGGCGGGAGGGTCCTACGAGCAGTACTTC.